One sample yielded the 8 T cell receptor beta chains listed below, sequenced in a study of blood T cells in healthy people across ages. The authors ran a second PCR of roughly 6 to 12 cycles using a sample-barcoded 5' primer and a J-beta primer mix. TCRdb independently ran MiXCR on the 5' RACE reads; one entry per CDR3 protein. Here the sample spans more than 1,000,000 distinct CDR3 sequences, almost 25% being singletons. The same sample was also studied in work on T cells of mothers and their children.

The material sequenced was blood. The receptors come from a girl aged 2-10 years in good health.

V and J are TRBV29-1 and TRBJ1-2; 7 nucleotides match TRBD1. Germline-derived CDR1 and CDR2 are SQVTM and ANQGSEA. This CDR3 has 12 amino acids. The trim removed 3 bases at V and 7 bases at J, leaving 5 bases unmatched. In nucleotides, the CDR3 is TGCAGCGTTGACTCGACAGGGAGTGGCTACACCTTC. It codes for CSVDSTGSGYTF.

This clonotype was detected only once. This chain links TRBV6-4 with TRBJ1-1; no definite D call. This CDR3 has 13 residues. The germline V and J ends were trimmed by 3 bases and 3 bases, with 8 bases remaining between them. The V gene's germline CDR1 is MRHNA and CDR2 SNTAGT. CDR3 protein: CASSEAGDTEAFF. The CDR3 region has the DNA TGTGCCAGCAGTGAGGCCGGCGACACTGAAGCTTTCTTT.

The chain couples TRBV18 to TRBJ2-1, with 11 nucleotides matching TRBD1. V lost 0 bases, J lost 9 bases, and 7 bases stayed unmatched. Germline-derived CDR1 and CDR2 are KGHSH and LQKENI. This CDR3 contains 16 residues. Written as DNA, the CDR3 is TGTGCCAGCTCACCACCCGGGGGACAGGGGGTGAGTGAGCAGTTCTTC. It encodes CASSPPGGQGVSEQFF.

This chain connects TRBV6-2 or TRBV6-3 to TRBJ2-5; D may correspond to TRBD1 or TRBD2 (5 bases each). The V end lost 6 bases, the J end lost 2 bases, and 19 bases lay between the germline ends. Germline CDR1 reads MNHEY; CDR2 reads SVGEGT. The CDR3 runs to 16 residues. CDR3 loop: CASRGPGTQKQETQYF. In DNA, the CDR3 is TGTGCCAGCAGAGGCCCCGGGACGCAGAAACAAGAGACCCAGTACTTC.

This chain joins TRBV20-1 and TRBJ1-5; a weak D match, TRBD1 (5 bases). Germline V lookup: CDR1 DFQATT, CDR2 SNEGSKA (reference sequence). The CDR3 has 15 amino acids. Trimming took 6 bases from V and 4 from J, leaving 19 bases between them. The CDR3 reads CSASLRGDLNQPQHF. DNA for the CDR3: TGCAGTGCCTCACTCCGAGGGGATCTTAATCAGCCCCAGCATTTT.

V is TRBV7-9 and J is TRBJ2-1, with D perhaps matching TRBD2 (5 bases). The germline V gene encodes CDR1 SEHNR and CDR2 FQNEAQ (reference sequence). The CDR3 consists of 14 residues. Between the trimmed V and J ends, which lost 0 bases and 9 bases, there was a span of 12 bases. The DNA for the CDR3 is TGTGCCAGCAGCTTAGCGGCGACGAGCGGTGAGCAGTTCTTC. It yields the protein CASSLAATSGEQFF.

This clonotype was seen a handful of times. The chain joins TRBV7-2 to TRBJ2-2; possibly TRBD1 for D (6 bases). The CDR3 spans 15 residues. Germline-derived CDR1 and CDR2 are SGHTA and FQGNSA. Deletions cut 1 base from V and 3 bases from J, with 9 bases between. The CDR3 DNA reads as TGTGCCAGCAGCTTAGGGACAGTCTACACCGGGGAGCTGTTTTTT. It codes for CASSLGTVYTGELFF.

The CDR3: CASSQVLDYGYTF. CDR3 coding DNA: TGCGCCAGCAGCCAAGTGTTAGACTATGGCTACACCTTC. V is TRBV4-3 and J is TRBJ1-2; unclear D gene. V was pared by 1 base and J by 3 bases, with 6 bases between. From germline, CDR1 is LGHNA and CDR2 YSLEER. The CDR3 has 13 amino acids.